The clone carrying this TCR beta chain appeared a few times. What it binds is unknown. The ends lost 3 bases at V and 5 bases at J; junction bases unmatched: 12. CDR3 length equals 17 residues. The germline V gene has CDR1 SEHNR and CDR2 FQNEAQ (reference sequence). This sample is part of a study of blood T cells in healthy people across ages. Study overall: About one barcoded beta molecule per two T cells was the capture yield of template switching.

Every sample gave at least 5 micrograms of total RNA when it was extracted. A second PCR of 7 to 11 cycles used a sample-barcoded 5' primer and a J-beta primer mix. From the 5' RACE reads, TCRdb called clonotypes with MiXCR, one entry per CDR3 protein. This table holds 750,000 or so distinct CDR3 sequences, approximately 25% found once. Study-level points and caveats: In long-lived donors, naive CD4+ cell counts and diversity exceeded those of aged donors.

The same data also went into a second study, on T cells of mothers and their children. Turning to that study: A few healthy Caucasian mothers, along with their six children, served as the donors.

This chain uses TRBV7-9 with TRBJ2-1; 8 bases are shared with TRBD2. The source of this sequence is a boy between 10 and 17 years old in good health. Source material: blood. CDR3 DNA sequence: TGTGCCAGCAGCTTCCAGGGTAGCGGGGAGGGGCACAATGAGCAGTTCTTC. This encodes CASSFQGSGEGHNEQFF.